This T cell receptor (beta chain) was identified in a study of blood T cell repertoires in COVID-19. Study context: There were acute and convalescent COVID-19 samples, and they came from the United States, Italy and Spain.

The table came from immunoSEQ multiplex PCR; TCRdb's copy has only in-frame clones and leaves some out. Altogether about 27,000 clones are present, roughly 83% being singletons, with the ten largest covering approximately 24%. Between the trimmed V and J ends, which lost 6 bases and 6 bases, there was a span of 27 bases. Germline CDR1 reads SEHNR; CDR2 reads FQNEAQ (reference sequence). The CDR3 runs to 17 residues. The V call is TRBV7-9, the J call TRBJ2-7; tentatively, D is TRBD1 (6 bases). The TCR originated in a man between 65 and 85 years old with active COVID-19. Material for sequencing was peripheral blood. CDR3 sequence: CASSTIERGIIPTEQYF. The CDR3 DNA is TGTGCCAGCAGTACGATCGAGAGGGGGATAATACCCACCGAGCAGTACTTC. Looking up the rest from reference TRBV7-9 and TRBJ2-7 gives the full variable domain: DTGVSQNPRHKITKRGQNVTFRCDPISEHNRLYWYRQTLGQGPEFLTYFQNEAQLEKSRLLSDRFSAERPKGSFSTLEIQRTEQGDSAMYLCASSTIERGIIPTEQYFGPGTRLTVT.